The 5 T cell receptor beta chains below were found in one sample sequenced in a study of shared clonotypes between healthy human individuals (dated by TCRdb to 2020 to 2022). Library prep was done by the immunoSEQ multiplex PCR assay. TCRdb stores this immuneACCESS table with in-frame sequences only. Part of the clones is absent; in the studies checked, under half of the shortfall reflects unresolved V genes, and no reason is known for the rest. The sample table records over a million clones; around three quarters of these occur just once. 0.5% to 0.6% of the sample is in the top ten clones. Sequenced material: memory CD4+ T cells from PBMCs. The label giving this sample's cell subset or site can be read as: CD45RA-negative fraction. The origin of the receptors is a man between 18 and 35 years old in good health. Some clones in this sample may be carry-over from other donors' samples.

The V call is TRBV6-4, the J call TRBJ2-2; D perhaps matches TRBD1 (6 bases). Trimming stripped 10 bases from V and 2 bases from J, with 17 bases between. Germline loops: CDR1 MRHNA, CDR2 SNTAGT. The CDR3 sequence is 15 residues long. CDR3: CAILTRDKNTGELFF. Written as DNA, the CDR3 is TGTGCCATCCTGACTCGGGACAAAAACACCGGGGAGCTGTTTTTT.

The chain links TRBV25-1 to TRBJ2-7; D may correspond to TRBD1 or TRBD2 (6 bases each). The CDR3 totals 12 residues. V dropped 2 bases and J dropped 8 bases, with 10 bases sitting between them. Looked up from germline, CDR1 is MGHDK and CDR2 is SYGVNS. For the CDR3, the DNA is TGTGCCAGCAGTGAAAAGGGGGGCAAGCAGTACTTC. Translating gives CASSEKGGKQYF.

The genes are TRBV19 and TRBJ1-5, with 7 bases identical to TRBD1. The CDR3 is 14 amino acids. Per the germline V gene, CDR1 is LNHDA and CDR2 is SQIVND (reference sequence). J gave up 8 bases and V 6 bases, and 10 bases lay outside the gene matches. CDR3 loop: CASRSDRPVEPQHF. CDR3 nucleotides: TGTGCCAGTAGATCGGACAGGCCGGTTGAGCCCCAGCATTTT.

CDR3 nucleotides: TGTGCCAGCAGTGTCCCACTCGGGGGGCCTAACTACGAGCAGTACTTC. Protein: CASSVPLGGPNYEQYF. This chain uses TRBV28 with TRBJ2-7; D might be TRBD2 (7 bases). The CDR3 length is 16 residues. The germline gives CDR1 MDHEN, CDR2 SYDVKM. Trimming left V 5 bases short and J 3 bases short, with 20 bases between.

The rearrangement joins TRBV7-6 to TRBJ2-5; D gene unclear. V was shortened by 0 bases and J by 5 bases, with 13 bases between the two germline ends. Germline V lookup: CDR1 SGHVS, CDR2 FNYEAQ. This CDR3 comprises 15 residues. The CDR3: CASSLAPALKETQYF. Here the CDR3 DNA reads TGTGCCAGCAGCTTAGCACCGGCTTTGAAGGAGACCCAGTACTTC.